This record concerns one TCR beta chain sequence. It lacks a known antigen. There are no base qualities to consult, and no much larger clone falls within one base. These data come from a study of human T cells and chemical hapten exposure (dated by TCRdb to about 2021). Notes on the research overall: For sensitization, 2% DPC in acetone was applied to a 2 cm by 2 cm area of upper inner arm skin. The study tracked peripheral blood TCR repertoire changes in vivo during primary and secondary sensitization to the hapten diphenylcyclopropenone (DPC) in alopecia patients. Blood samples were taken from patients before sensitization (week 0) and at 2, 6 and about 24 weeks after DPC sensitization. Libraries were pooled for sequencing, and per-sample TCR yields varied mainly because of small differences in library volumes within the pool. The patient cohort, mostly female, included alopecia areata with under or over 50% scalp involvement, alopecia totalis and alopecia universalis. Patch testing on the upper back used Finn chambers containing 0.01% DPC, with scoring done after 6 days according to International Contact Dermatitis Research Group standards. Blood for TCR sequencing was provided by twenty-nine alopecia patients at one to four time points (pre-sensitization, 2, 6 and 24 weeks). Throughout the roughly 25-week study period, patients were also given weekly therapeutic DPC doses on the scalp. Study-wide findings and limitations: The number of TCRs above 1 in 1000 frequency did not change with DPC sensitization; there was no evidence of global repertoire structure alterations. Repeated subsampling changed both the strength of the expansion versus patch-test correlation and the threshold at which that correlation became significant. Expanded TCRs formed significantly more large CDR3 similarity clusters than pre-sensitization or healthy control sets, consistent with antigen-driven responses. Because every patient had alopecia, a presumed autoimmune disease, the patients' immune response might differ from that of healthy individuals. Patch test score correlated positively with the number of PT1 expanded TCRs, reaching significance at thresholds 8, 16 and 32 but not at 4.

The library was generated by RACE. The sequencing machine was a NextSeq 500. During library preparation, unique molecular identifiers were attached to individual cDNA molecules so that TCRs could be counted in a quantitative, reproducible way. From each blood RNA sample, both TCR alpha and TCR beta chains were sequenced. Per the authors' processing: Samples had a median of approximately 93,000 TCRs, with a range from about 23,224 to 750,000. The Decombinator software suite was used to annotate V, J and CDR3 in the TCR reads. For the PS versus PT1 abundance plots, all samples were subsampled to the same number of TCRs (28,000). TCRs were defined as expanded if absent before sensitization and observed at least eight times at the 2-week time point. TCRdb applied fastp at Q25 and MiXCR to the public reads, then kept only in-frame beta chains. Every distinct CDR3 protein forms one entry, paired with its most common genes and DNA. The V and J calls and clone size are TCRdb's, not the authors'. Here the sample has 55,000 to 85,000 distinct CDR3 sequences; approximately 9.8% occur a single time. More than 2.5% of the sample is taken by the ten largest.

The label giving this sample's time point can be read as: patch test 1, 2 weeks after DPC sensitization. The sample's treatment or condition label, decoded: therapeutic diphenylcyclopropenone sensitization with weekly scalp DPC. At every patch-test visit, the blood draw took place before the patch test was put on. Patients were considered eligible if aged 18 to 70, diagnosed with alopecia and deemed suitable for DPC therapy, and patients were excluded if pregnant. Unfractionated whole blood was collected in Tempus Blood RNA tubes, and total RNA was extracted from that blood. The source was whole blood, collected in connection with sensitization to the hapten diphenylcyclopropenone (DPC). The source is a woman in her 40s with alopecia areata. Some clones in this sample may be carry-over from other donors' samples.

Here the CDR3 is given as CASSLDWQGHSYEQYF. The nucleotide sequence is TGTGCCAGCAGCTTAGATTGGCAGGGCCATTCCTACGAGCAGTACTTC. The rearrangement joined TRBV11-2 to TRBJ2-7; the D segment could be TRBD1, given 5 matching bases. The CDR3 contains 16 residues, cysteine and phenylalanine counted. The retained sequence is limited to the CDR3, 48 bases, with the frame set at the first base. The germline V gene gives CDR1 as SGHAT and CDR2 as FQNNGV. The junction shows trimming of 0 bases on V and 1 base on J, plus 13 bases between the germline ends.